This T cell receptor beta chain was documented in a study of PD-1 blockade in classical Hodgkin lymphoma (dated by TCRdb to between 2020 and 2021). For the wider study: Nivolumab dosing was 3 mg/kg intravenously every 2 weeks, continuing until either disease progression or unacceptable toxicity. A peripheral blood immune signature of response to PD-1 blockade in classical Hodgkin lymphoma was defined using TCR beta sequencing and CyTOF. What the study reported, not specific to this receptor: Trial patients with a complete response had baseline diversity similar to that of newly diagnosed patients, while partial responders and progressors had significantly lower diversity. Baseline TCR diversity was reported to be lower in newly diagnosed patients than in healthy donors, and even lower in relapsed/refractory patients. A significant rise by C4D1 was seen in CD4+ but not CD8+ TCR diversity (p=0.0027 vs p=0.16), with the rise being most apparent in complete responders (p=0.02). Diversity was lower in patients who began nivolumab less than 1 year after ASCT, so these patients were left out of later analyses to avoid confounding by immune reconstitution. The study covered only a single clinical trial cohort, and the causes of the repertoire differences, possibly disease activity or prior therapy, were still not defined.

Genomic DNA was extracted with the Qiagen DNeasy kit from unsorted PBMCs and from negatively selected CD4+ and CD8+ fractions. TCR beta CDR3 regions were subjected to amplification by immunoSEQ multiplex PCR with primers that anneal to V and J segments. A synthetic immune receptor repertoire was used to minimize amplification bias, and remaining bias was computationally removed after sequencing. Per the original workflow: Repertoire diversity was quantified as the Shannon entropy index using custom Python scripts. Unsorted, CD4+ and CD8+ repertoires were analyzed separately, except in combined analyses where CD4+ and CD8+ sequences were merged in silico. Clonal expansion was defined as at least a 2-fold frequency increase after treatment relative to C1D1, with a pseudocount of 0.5 for undetected baseline clones. Singleton clones were defined as clones with 0 or 1 copy at C1D1, and non-singleton clones were defined as clones with 2 or more copies. Clones expanded in unsorted samples were labelled as CD4+, CD8+ or unknown by matching protein sequences in sorted samples from the same patient. Wilcoxon tests were applied to paired samples to test diversity changes from C1D1 to C4D1. The table was pulled from immuneACCESS by TCRdb, which kept in-frame rearrangements only. Such tables lose some clones; where checked, under half of the loss comes from unresolved V genes, and the rest has no known cause. The V and J calls and clone size come from that table; D and trimming were worked out from the DNA. In all, the sample holds about 18,000 clones, and 80% to 85% of those were seen once. The ten top clones hold more than 20% of the sample.

A note on this clone: Its recognized antigen is unknown. Base quality data are lacking; no much larger clone is found one base away.

Read against the paper, the sample's time point label means: cycle 1 day 1 (C1D1), immediately before nivolumab initiation. All trial patients had relapsed after autologous stem cell transplantation, with cohorts A, B and C differing in prior brentuximab vedotin exposure. The trial cohort was composed of about 53 patients with relapsed/refractory classical Hodgkin lymphoma, for whom complete response, partial response or progressive disease was recorded as best overall response. Single-agent nivolumab was administered to trial patients in the multi-cohort phase II CheckMate 205 trial. An independent review committee assessed best overall response by applying the 2007 International Working Group response criteria. Trial PBMCs were collected immediately before nivolumab initiation (C1D1) and during therapy at cycle 2 day 1 and cycle 4 day 1. Peripheral blood was collected in 8 mL Vacutainer Cell Preparation Tubes, from which PBMCs were isolated by centrifugation and then cryopreserved.

V has 5 bases trimmed and J has 8 bases trimmed; junction bases matching no gene number 9. CDR1 and CDR2 were assigned from the germline V gene as LGHNA and YNFKEQ. From cysteine to phenylalanine, the CDR3 is 13 amino acids long. CDR3 DNA is the only sequence kept; it has 39 bases, read in frame from the first base. The chain joins TRBV4-2 to TRBJ2-7, with TRBD1 matching 7 junction bases. The receptor comes from a human donor with classical Hodgkin lymphoma. The material sequenced was peripheral blood mononuclear cells (PBMCs), taken at baseline. The bases read TGTGCCAGCAGCATCGGACAGGCGACCCAGCAGTACTTC. Translated, this gives CASSIGQATQQYF.